This TCR beta chain was observed in a study of tumor-infiltrating lymphocytes in primary liver carcinoma. General study results and limits: Lower overlap was observed for tumor-adjacent and tumor-blood pairs relative to tumor region pairs.

Germline DNA was also extracted, and blood RNA was taken from unsorted whole blood. Infection with HBV was chronic in patients; they were treatment-naive. As concerns this clonotype: Its antigen remains unknown.

cDNA specific to TCR beta was made from 450 to 500 ng of total RNA, with a constant-region primer employed for priming. Library construction for TCR beta comprised three nested multiplex PCR rounds performed with slightly modified ARM-PCR. Use of TRBV1-TRBV30 forward primers with a C-beta reverse primer characterized the first two PCR rounds, which lasted ten to eleven cycles each. Using its own MiXCR run on the multiplex PCR reads, TCRdb lists one record per CDR3 protein. The profile covers about 310,000 distinct CDR3 sequences, with around 50% appearing a single time and around 15% taken by the ten largest. The germline CDR1 and CDR2 sequences are WNHNN and SYGVQD (reference sequence). CDR3 length: 15 residues. Trimming left V 0 bases short and J 4 bases short, with 11 bases between.

This clonotype originated in a woman aged 25 to 39 with primary liver carcinoma and hepatitis B virus infection. Material: peripheral blood. V is TRBV10-1 and J is TRBJ2-3; D gene unclear. CDR3 residues: CASSESMVTSDTQYF. For the CDR3, the DNA is TGCGCCAGCAGTGAGTCGATGGTTACCTCAGATACGCAGTATTTT.